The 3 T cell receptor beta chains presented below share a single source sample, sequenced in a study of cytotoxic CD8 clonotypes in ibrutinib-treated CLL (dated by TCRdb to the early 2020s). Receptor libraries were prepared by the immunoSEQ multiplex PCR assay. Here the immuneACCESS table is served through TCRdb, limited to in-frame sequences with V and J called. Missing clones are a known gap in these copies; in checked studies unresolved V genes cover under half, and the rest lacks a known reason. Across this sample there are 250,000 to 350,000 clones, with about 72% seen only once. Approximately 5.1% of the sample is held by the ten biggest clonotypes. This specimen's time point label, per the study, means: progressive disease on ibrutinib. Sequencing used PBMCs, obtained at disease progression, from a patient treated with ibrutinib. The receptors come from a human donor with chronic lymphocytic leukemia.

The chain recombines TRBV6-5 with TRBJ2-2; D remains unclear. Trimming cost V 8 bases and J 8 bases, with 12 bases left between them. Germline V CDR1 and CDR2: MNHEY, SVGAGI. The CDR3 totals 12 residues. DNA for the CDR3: TGTGCCAGCGAGGATTGGGTGGGGGAGCTGTTTTTT. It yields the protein CASEDWVGELFF.

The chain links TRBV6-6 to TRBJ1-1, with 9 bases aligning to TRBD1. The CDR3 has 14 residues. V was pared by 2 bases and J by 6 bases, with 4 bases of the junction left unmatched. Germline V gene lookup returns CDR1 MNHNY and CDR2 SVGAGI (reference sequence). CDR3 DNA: TGTGCCAGCAGTTACGGGACAGGGTCCGCTGAAGCTTTCTTT. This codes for CASSYGTGSAEAFF.

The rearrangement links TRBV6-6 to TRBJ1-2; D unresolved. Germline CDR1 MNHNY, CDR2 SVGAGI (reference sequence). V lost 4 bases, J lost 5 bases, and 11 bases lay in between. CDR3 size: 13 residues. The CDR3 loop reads CASSLQSFYGYTF. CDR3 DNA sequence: TGTGCCAGCAGTTTACAGTCTTTTTATGGCTACACCTTC.